This is a list of T cell receptor beta chains from one sample in a study of neurological immune-mediated disorders. In TCRdb, the 5' RACE reads were re-called with MiXCR into one record per CDR3 protein. The sample has tens of thousands of distinct CDR3 sequences; more than 3.5% are singletons. Sequencing input: PBMCs. The receptors here all came from a man aged 60-69 years with multiple sclerosis. CDR3s include the opening cysteine and the closing phenylalanine or tryptophan. The D gene is left open where the match is weak. Size tells how often a clone was seen (once, few, many) or the class of an expanded clone, and some rows leave it out.

D: NA
J: TRBJ2-3
length: 12
size: many
V: TRBV24-1
CDR3: CATSATTDTQYF
DNA: TGTGCCACCAGTGCTACTACAGATACGCAGTATTTT

D: NA
J: TRBJ2-4
length: 17
size: many
V: TRBV20-1
CDR3: CSASRPGGAGAKNIQYF
DNA: TGCAGTGCTAGCCGCCCGGGGGGCGCGGGAGCCAAAAACATTCAGTACTTC

D: NA
J: TRBJ1-1
length: 14
size: many
V: TRBV5-5
CDR3: CASSSVLKNTEAFF
DNA: TGTGCCAGCAGCTCCGTGCTTAAGAACACTGAAGCTTTCTTT

D: NA
J: TRBJ2-1
length: 15
size: medium-sized
V: TRBV28
CDR3: CASSLRDLSYNEQFF
DNA: TGTGCCAGCAGTTTAAGGGACCTCTCCTACAATGAGCAGTTCTTC

D: NA
J: TRBJ1-3
length: 17
size: many
V: TRBV3-1
CDR3: CASSQGKGFLTGKNIYF
DNA: TGTGCCAGCAGCCAAGGCAAGGGGTTTCTCACTGGAAAAAACATATATTTT

D: NA
J: TRBJ1-1
length: 14
size: NA
V: TRBV18
CDR3: CASSPPRDPTEAFF
DNA: TGTGCCAGCTCACCACCGAGGGACCCGACTGAAGCTTTCTTT

D: TRBD1
J: TRBJ1-1
length: 15
size: many
V: TRBV19
CDR3: CASKWTDRDRRSAFF
DNA: TGTGCCAGTAAGTGGACAGACAGGGACCGAAGGTCGGCTTTCTTT

D: TRBD1
J: TRBJ1-2
length: 12
size: many
V: TRBV20-1
CDR3: CSAQGARIGYTF
DNA: TGCAGTGCCCAGGGGGCGCGGATTGGCTACACCTTC

D: NA
J: TRBJ1-2
length: 14
size: many
V: TRBV15
CDR3: CATSRPGQMYGYTF
DNA: TGTGCCACCAGCAGACCAGGACAGATGTATGGCTACACCTTC

D: NA
J: TRBJ2-2
length: 16
size: many
V: TRBV20-1
CDR3: CSARRAGARGGGELFF
DNA: TGCAGTGCTAGAAGGGCGGGAGCAAGGGGGGGTGGGGAGCTGTTTTTT

D: NA
J: TRBJ1-5
length: 13
size: many
V: TRBV11-1
CDR3: CASSLQANQPQHF
DNA: TGTGCCAGCAGCTTGCAGGCCAATCAGCCCCAGCATTTT

D: NA
J: TRBJ2-7
length: 14
size: few
V: TRBV11-2
CDR3: CASSLARDLSEQYF
DNA: TGTGCCAGCAGCTTAGCCCGGGATCTCTCCGAGCAGTACTTC

D: NA
J: TRBJ2-7
length: 14
size: few
V: TRBV28
CDR3: CASRWGRASRGQYF
DNA: TGTGCCAGCAGATGGGGCAGGGCTAGCCGGGGGCAGTACTTC

D: TRBD2
J: TRBJ2-1
length: 11
size: many
V: TRBV20-1
CDR3: CSTPGGNEQFF
DNA: TGCAGTACCCCGGGGGGCAATGAGCAGTTCTTC

D: TRBD2
J: TRBJ2-1
length: 14
size: many
V: TRBV4-2
CDR3: CASSQISGRASKFF
DNA: TGTGCCAGCAGCCAAATCAGCGGGAGGGCCTCTAAGTTCTTC

D: NA
J: TRBJ1-6
length: 9
size: many
V: TRBV15
CDR3: CATRSPLHF
DNA: TGTGCCACCAGGTCACCCCTCCACTTT

D: TRBD1
J: TRBJ2-7
length: 14
size: many
V: TRBV20-1
CDR3: CSVPDRGRTYEQYF
DNA: TGCAGTGTTCCGGACAGGGGGCGGACATACGAGCAGTACTTC

D: NA
J: TRBJ1-6
length: 14
size: many
V: TRBV20-1
CDR3: CSAREQVPNSPLHF
DNA: TGCAGTGCTAGAGAACAGGTCCCCAATTCACCCCTCCACTTT

D: TRBD1
J: TRBJ2-7
length: 14
size: few
V: TRBV5-1
CDR3: CASSPGQITQEQYF
DNA: TGCGCCAGCAGCCCGGGACAGATCACCCAAGAGCAGTACTTC

D: TRBD1
J: TRBJ1-5
length: 15
size: few
V: TRBV30
CDR3: CAWRPGQTSNQPQHF
DNA: TGTGCCTGGAGGCCGGGACAGACAAGCAATCAGCCCCAGCATTTT

D: NA
J: TRBJ2-3
length: 17
size: many
V: TRBV9
CDR3: CASSVSSGRKGADTQYF
DNA: TGTGCCAGCAGCGTGTCGTCGGGCCGAAAGGGGGCAGATACGCAGTATTTT

D: TRBD1
J: TRBJ2-5
length: 15
size: many
V: TRBV24-1
CDR3: CATSDSHGDRVSQYF
DNA: TGTGCCACCAGTGATTCGCATGGGGACAGGGTTTCCCAGTACTTC

D: NA
J: TRBJ1-2
length: 15
size: few
V: TRBV12-3/TRBV12-4
CDR3: CASTDRHPSNYGYTF
DNA: TGTGCCAGCACTGACAGGCACCCTTCTAACTATGGCTACACCTTC

D: NA
J: TRBJ1-2
length: 11
size: many
V: TRBV20-1
CDR3: CLAGEPHGYTF
DNA: TGCCTCGCAGGGGAGCCCCATGGCTACACCTTC

D: NA
J: TRBJ1-6
length: 15
size: many
V: TRBV4-1
CDR3: CASSQGRFGDSPLHF
DNA: TGCGCCAGCAGCCAAGGGCGTTTTGGGGATTCACCCCTCCACTTT

D: NA
J: TRBJ2-5
length: 12
size: many
V: TRBV15
CDR3: CATSEGGETQYF
DNA: TGTGCCACCAGCGAGGGCGGGGAGACCCAGTACTTC

D: TRBD2
J: TRBJ2-1
length: 19
size: many
V: TRBV6-2/TRBV6-3
CDR3: CASSYPLLSTSGGYNEQFF
DNA: TGTGCCAGCAGTTACCCCTTACTCTCCACTAGCGGGGGCTACAATGAGCAGTTCTTC

D: NA
J: TRBJ1-2
length: 14
size: few
V: TRBV20-1
CDR3: CSARGNRVDYGYTF
DNA: TGCAGTGCTAGAGGGAACAGGGTTGACTATGGCTACACCTTC

D: NA
J: TRBJ2-2
length: 15
size: few
V: TRBV21-1
CDR3: CASRDPGMNTGELFF
DNA: TGTGCCAGCAGGGATCCAGGGATGAACACCGGGGAGCTGTTTTTT

D: NA
J: TRBJ1-5
length: 12
size: many
V: TRBV20-1
CDR3: CSATAGDQPQHF
DNA: TGCAGTGCTACAGCGGGCGATCAGCCCCAGCATTTT

D: TRBD1
J: TRBJ1-2
length: 13
size: many
V: TRBV3-1
CDR3: CASSRGQLNGYTF
DNA: TGTGCCAGCAGCCGGGGACAGTTAAATGGCTACACCTTC

D: NA
J: TRBJ2-5
length: 18
size: many
V: TRBV28
CDR3: CASSLLSGSRESKETQYF
DNA: TGTGCCAGCAGTTTACTGTCAGGGAGCAGGGAGTCAAAAGAGACCCAGTACTTC

D: NA
J: TRBJ2-3
length: 13
size: many
V: TRBV9
CDR3: CASSPPIGDTQYF
DNA: TGTGCCAGCAGCCCCCCGATAGGGGATACGCAGTATTTT

D: NA
J: TRBJ1-2
length: 15
size: many
V: TRBV19
CDR3: CASSISRGQGYGYTF
DNA: TGTGCCAGTAGTATTTCGAGGGGCCAAGGCTATGGCTACACCTTC

D: NA
J: TRBJ1-5
length: 15
size: few
V: TRBV9
CDR3: CASSVGGGPNQPQHF
DNA: TGTGCCAGCAGCGTAGGGGGGGGCCCAAATCAGCCCCAGCATTTT

D: NA
J: TRBJ1-1
length: 14
size: NA
V: TRBV27
CDR3: CASSLYQGPNEAFF
DNA: TGTGCCAGCAGTTTATATCAGGGCCCAAATGAAGCTTTCTTT

D: TRBD2
J: TRBJ2-1
length: 16
size: few
V: TRBV11-3
CDR3: CASSLAGQRGNNEQFF
DNA: TGTGCCAGCAGCTTAGCGGGCCAGCGGGGAAACAATGAGCAGTTCTTC

D: NA
J: TRBJ2-7
length: 15
size: many
V: TRBV6-2/TRBV6-3
CDR3: CASSPRSALPYEQYF
DNA: TGTGCCAGCAGTCCACGGTCTGCCCTTCCCTACGAGCAGTACTTC

D: TRBD2
J: TRBJ2-1
length: 18
size: many
V: TRBV7-2
CDR3: CASSYSRLAVSSYNEQFF
DNA: TGTGCCAGCAGCTATTCCCGACTAGCGGTTAGCTCCTACAATGAGCAGTTCTTC

D: NA
J: TRBJ2-2
length: 14
size: many
V: TRBV5-1
CDR3: CASSRVLNTGELFF
DNA: TGCGCCAGCAGCAGGGTACTCAACACCGGGGAGCTGTTTTTT

D: NA
J: TRBJ2-7
length: 11
size: NA
V: TRBV7-2
CDR3: CASSLEYEQYF
DNA: TGTGCCAGCAGCCTAGAGTACGAGCAGTACTTC